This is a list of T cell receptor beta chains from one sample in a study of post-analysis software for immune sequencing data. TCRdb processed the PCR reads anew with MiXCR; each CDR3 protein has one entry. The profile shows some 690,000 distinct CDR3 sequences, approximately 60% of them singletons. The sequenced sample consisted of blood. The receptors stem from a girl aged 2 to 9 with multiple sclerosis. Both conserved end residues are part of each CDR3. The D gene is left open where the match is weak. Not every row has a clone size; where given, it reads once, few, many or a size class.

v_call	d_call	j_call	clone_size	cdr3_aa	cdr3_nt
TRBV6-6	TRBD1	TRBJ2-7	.	CASSRQGLSTYEQYF	TGTGCCAGCAGTCGACAGGGCCTCAGTACCTACGAGCAGTACTTC
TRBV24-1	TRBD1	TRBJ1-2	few	CATSGVRDSNYGYTF	TGTGCCACCAGTGGTGTCCGGGACAGTAACTATGGCTACACCTTC
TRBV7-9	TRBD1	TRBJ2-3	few	CASSLVGQVTDTQYF	TGTGCCAGCAGCTTAGTAGGACAGGTCACAGATACGCAGTATTTT
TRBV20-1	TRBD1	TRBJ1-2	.	CSATGGEGDYGYTF	TGCAGTGCAACAGGGGGCGAAGGCGACTATGGCTACACCTTC
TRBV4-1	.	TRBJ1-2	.	CASSQVRGSDGYTF	TGCGCCAGCAGCCAAGTCAGGGGATCTGATGGCTACACCTTC
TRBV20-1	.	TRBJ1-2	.	CSAVRGLQAYGYTF	TGCAGTGCTGTTAGGGGACTCCAAGCCTATGGCTACACCTTC
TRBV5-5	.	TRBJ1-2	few	CASSPSPGNYGYTF	TGTGCCAGCAGCCCCTCCCCAGGGAACTATGGCTACACCTTC
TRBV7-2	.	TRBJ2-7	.	CASSLATAISSYEQYF	TGTGCCAGCAGCTTAGCGACAGCGATCAGCTCCTACGAGCAGTACTTC
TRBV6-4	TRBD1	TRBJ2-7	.	CASSEDRAKEQYF	TGTGCCAGCAGCGAGGACAGGGCAAAAGAGCAGTACTTC
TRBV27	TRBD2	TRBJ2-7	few	CASSPLREGSYEQYF	TGTGCCAGCAGTCCCCTACGGGAGGGCTCCTACGAGCAGTACTTC
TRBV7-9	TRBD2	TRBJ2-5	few	CASSSYSGGVQETQYF	TGTGCCAGCAGCTCGTATAGCGGGGGGGTCCAAGAGACCCAGTACTTC
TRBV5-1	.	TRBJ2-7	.	CASSPLNRVGEQYF	TGCGCCAGCAGCCCCCTTAACAGGGTCGGCGAGCAGTACTTC
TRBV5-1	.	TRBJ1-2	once	CASSSDGAINHGYTF	TGCGCCAGCAGCTCAGACGGGGCGATTAACCATGGCTACACCTTC
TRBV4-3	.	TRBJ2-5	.	CASSQDGGGGIQETQYF	TGCGCCAGCAGCCAAGATGGCGGAGGGGGGATCCAAGAGACCCAGTACTTC
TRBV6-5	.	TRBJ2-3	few	CASRAGIEGLMAQYF	TGTGCCAGCAGGGCCGGGATCGAGGGCCTTATGGCGCAGTATTTT
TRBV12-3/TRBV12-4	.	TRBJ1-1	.	CASRINTEAFF	TGTGCCAGCAGGATTAACACTGAAGCTTTCTTT
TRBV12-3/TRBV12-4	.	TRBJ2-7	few	CASSGTSLSYEQYF	TGTGCCAGCAGTGGGACATCTCTCTCCTACGAGCAGTACTTC
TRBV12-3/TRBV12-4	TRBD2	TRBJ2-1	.	CASSFVLAGGFGEQFF	TGTGCCAGCAGTTTTGTTCTAGCGGGGGGGTTCGGTGAGCAGTTCTTC
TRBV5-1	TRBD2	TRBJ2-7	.	CASRRTSSSYEQYF	TGCGCCAGCAGGCGGACTAGCAGTTCCTACGAGCAGTACTTC
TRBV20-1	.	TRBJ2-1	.	CSARGTDHYNEQFF	TGCAGTGCTAGAGGGACAGATCACTACAATGAGCAGTTCTTC
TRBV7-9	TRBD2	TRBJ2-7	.	CASSPGLAGVEQYF	TGTGCCAGCAGCCCGGGACTAGCGGGAGTCGAGCAGTACTTC
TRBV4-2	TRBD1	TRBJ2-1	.	CASSPEQGQPYNEQFF	TGTGCCAGCAGCCCAGAGCAGGGACAGCCCTACAATGAGCAGTTCTTC
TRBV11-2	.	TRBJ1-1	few	CASSPWNTEAFF	TGTGCCAGCAGCCCCTGGAACACTGAAGCTTTCTTT
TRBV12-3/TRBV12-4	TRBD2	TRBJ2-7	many	CASRLSGRRPYEQYF	TGTGCCAGCAGGCTGAGCGGGAGACGCCCCTACGAGCAGTACTTC
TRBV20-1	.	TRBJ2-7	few	CSVLDSSYEQYF	TGCAGTGTCCTAGACTCCTCTTACGAGCAGTACTTC
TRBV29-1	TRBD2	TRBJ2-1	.	CSALTSGNEQFF	TGCAGCGCTTTGACTAGCGGCAATGAGCAGTTCTTC
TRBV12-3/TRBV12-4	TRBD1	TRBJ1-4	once	CASSPGGPNEKLFF	TGTGCCAGCAGTCCAGGGGGGCCTAATGAAAAACTGTTTTTT
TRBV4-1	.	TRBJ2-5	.	CASSQGGIAETQYF	TGCGCCAGCAGCCAAGGAGGGATCGCAGAGACCCAGTACTTC
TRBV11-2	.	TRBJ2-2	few	CASSLDRRTGELFF	TGTGCCAGCAGCCTAGACCGACGCACCGGGGAGCTGTTTTTT
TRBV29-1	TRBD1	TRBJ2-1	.	CSVGPGGFSNEQFF	TGCAGCGTCGGTCCAGGGGGATTCAGCAATGAGCAGTTCTTC
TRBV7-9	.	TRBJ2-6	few	CASSLAGRANVLTF	TGTGCCAGCAGCTTAGCTGGCCGGGCCAACGTCCTGACTTTC
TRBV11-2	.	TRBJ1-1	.	CASSLRWQEVTEAFF	TGTGCCAGCAGCTTGCGGTGGCAGGAGGTCACTGAAGCTTTCTTT
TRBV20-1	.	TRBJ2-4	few	CSASSPGTLQNIQYF	TGCAGTGCCAGCAGCCCCGGGACACTCCAAAACATTCAGTACTTC
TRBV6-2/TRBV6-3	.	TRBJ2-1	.	CASSSFKERSSYNEQFF	TGTGCCAGCAGTTCCTTTAAGGAGAGGAGCTCCTACAATGAGCAGTTCTTC
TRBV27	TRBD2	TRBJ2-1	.	CASSSTSSGGSPYNEQFF	TGTGCCAGCAGTTCTACCTCCTCTGGCGGGAGCCCCTACAATGAGCAGTTCTTC
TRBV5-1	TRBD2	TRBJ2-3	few	CASSLELGPAGTDTQYF	TGCGCCAGCAGCTTGGAGCTGGGACCAGCGGGGACAGATACGCAGTATTTT
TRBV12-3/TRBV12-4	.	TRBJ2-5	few	CASRRQGGQETQYF	TGTGCCAGCAGAAGACAGGGAGGGCAGGAGACCCAGTACTTC
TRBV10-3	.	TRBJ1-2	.	CAISESEAMGRRGYTF	TGTGCCATCAGTGAGTCCGAGGCAATGGGGAGGCGAGGCTACACCTTC
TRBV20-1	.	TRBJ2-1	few	CSARAGIYNEQFF	TGCAGTGCTAGAGCGGGAATCTACAATGAGCAGTTCTTC
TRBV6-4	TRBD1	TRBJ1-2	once	CASSETGLGYGYTF	TGTGCCAGCAGTGAGACAGGGCTCGGCTATGGCTACACCTTC
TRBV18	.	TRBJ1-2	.	CASSPPAGAQGGYTF	TGTGCCAGCTCACCCCCAGCGGGTGCCCAAGGCGGCTACACCTTC
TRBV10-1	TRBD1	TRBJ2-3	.	CASRPGGAGTDTQYF	TGCGCCAGCAGACCAGGGGGAGCGGGCACAGATACGCAGTATTTT